This T cell receptor beta chain was sequenced in a study of blood T cell repertoires in COVID-19. For the study at large: There were acute and convalescent COVID-19 samples, and they came from the United States, Italy and Spain. T cells, B-cell-depleted T cells, or PBMCs supplied cDNA or gDNA.

Only in-frame clones appear in the TCRdb table, and some are missing; sequencing was by immunoSEQ multiplex PCR. The sample has tens of thousands of clones, about 83% seen once. The CDR3 is 14 residues long. Trimming cost V 3 bases and J 7 bases, with 10 bases left between them. From germline, CDR1 is SGHTA and CDR2 FQGNSA. Source material: peripheral blood. The clonotype was recovered from a woman aged 80 or older with acute or convalescent COVID-19. The rearrangement joins TRBV7-2 to TRBJ1-6, with D hard to call. In DNA form, the CDR3 reads TGTGCCAGCAGCTTGAGAGGGCACAATTCACCCCTCCACTTT. It encodes CASSLRGHNSPLHF.